Listed below are T cell receptor beta chains from one sample, sequenced in a study of blood T cell repertoires in COVID-19. Repertoires were generated with immunoSEQ multiplex PCR, while TCRdb's copy carries only in-frame clones and drops some. The sample comprises fewer than 90,000 clones, around 80% of which are singletons, and under 55% rests with the top ten. Sequencing was carried out using peripheral blood. The receptors were gathered from a human donor in a cohort sampled during active COVID-19. Each CDR3 is given with its conserved first and last residue. The order of the fields is V gene, J gene, CDR3 length, clone size, CDR3 protein. Expanded clones get a size class; other rows say once, few or many, or leave the size out.

V: TRBV11-2
J: TRBJ1-4
length: 16
size: .
CDR3: CASSLASGMGDEKLFF

V: TRBV19
J: TRBJ2-7
length: 16
size: .
CDR3: CASSIEESGGTVEQYF

V: TRBV23-1
J: TRBJ2-1
length: 17
size: .
CDR3: CASREPWGTSGKNEQFF

V: TRBV11-3
J: TRBJ2-2
length: 14
size: .
CDR3: CASTWGPATGELFF

V: TRBV30
J: TRBJ2-1
length: 13
size: .
CDR3: CAWKAGGPGEQFF

V: TRBV28
J: TRBJ2-7
length: 14
size: .
CDR3: CASRRTGGLRVEYF

V: TRBV11-1
J: TRBJ2-5
length: 16
size: .
CDR3: CASSLGKAGGGGTQYF

V: TRBV28
J: TRBJ2-5
length: 13
size: .
CDR3: CASTGDMQETQYF

V: TRBV7-2
J: TRBJ2-5
length: 13
size: .
CDR3: CASSPGVSETQYF

V: TRBV6-2/TRBV6-3
J: TRBJ2-7
length: 18
size: .
CDR3: CASSYFGLAGGLSYEQYF

V: TRBV6-2/TRBV6-3
J: TRBJ2-7
length: 12
size: .
CDR3: CASSRQTYEQYF

V: TRBV11-2
J: TRBJ2-7
length: 15
size: few
CDR3: CASTPLREGTYEQYF

V: TRBV4-1
J: TRBJ1-1
length: 13
size: .
CDR3: CASSQRQNTEAFF

V: TRBV3-1/TRBV3-2
J: TRBJ2-7
length: 16
size: .
CDR3: CASSQERARSSYEQYF

V: TRBV18
J: TRBJ2-5
length: 14
size: .
CDR3: CASSPAGNQETQYF

V: TRBV4-2
J: TRBJ2-7
length: 15
size: .
CDR3: CASRLGLAGAYEQYF

V: TRBV2
J: TRBJ2-1
length: 15
size: .
CDR3: CASRRTSGSYNEQFF